The clone carrying this TCR beta chain was seen at least ten times. No antigen is known for it. Prior to thyroid surgery, none of the patients had received any treatment. These data are taken from a study of metastatic and nonmetastatic thyroid tumors. Study background: Repertoire comparisons spanned blood and tumor or nodule tissue from malignant and benign thyroid patients. Whole-study findings and limits: Patients with malignant thyroid tumors reportedly had significantly higher TCR beta diversity than those with benign nodules, in blood and tumor.

Authors' data handling: Differences in CDR3 between clinicopathological groups were drawn on to build a classifier intended to discriminate distant-metastatic papillary thyroid cancer patients. TCRdb reassembled clones from the PCR reads with MiXCR. Clone size and V and J calls follow TCRdb, not the original study. The sample lists 4,500 to 6,500 clones, approximately 26% seen once, with about 25% in the top ten. Sequenced: adjacent normal tissue. The sequence derives from a female donor with papillary thyroid cancer or a benign thyroid nodule (not recorded which). Some clones in this sample may be carry-over from other donors' samples.

CDR3 sequence reads: CASSLGHGTDTQYF. DNA for the CDR3: TGTGCCAGCAGCTTAGGGCACGGCACAGATACGCAGTATTTT. This sequence joins TRBV11-2 and TRBJ2-3; D is unresolved. V was shortened by 1 base and J by 1 base, with 6 bases between the two germline ends. This CDR3 has 14 residues. Per the germline V gene, CDR1 is SGHAT and CDR2 is FQNNGV.